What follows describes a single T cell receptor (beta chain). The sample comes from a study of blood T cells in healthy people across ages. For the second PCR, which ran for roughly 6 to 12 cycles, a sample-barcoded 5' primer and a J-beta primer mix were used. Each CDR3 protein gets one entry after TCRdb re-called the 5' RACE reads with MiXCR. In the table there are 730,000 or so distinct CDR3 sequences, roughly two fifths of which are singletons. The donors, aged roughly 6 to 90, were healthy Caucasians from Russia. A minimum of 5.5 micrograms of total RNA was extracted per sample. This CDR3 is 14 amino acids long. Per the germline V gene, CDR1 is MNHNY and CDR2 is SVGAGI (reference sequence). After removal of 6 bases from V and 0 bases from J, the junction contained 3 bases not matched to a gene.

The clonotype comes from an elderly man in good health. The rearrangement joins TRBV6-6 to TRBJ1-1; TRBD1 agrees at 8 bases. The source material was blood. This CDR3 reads CASRGQVLNTEAFF. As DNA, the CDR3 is TGTGCCAGCAGGGGACAGGTCTTGAACACTGAAGCTTTCTTT.